The 6 T cell receptor beta chains below all came from one sample that was sequenced in a study of cytomegalovirus exposure and HLA in healthy donors. Vbeta (60) and Jbeta (13) primers were used in the PCR. Produced via immunoSEQ multiplex PCR; TCRdb's table is partial and in-frame only. This sample has 150,000 to 170,000 clones, with 74% found just once. Sequenced material: PBMCs. These receptors originate from a man aged 25-45 years in good health and CMV-seronegative.

The chain recombines TRBV5-1 with TRBJ1-4, with a tentative D call TRBD1 (5 bases). Germline lookup yields CDR1 SGHRS and CDR2 YFSETQ. The CDR3 covers 14 residues. V lost 0 bases, J lost 3 bases, and 6 bases lay in between. The CDR3 coding sequence is TGCGCCAGCAGCTTGGGGGGCGCTAATGAAAAACTGTTTTTT. It codes for CASSLGGANEKLFF.

The CDR3 sequence is CASSPGQGAGEQYF. CDR3 sequence (DNA): TGTGCCAGCTCACCAGGACAGGGGGCGGGTGAGCAGTACTTC. V and J are TRBV18 and TRBJ2-7; 11 bases line up with TRBD1. CDR1 is KGHSH and CDR2 is LQKENI in the germline V gene. CDR3 size: 14 residues. V lost 2 bases and J lost 7; bases outside the gene matches: 4.

A word on this clone: The junction departs from germline at one end; a sequencing error may be responsible. J is TRBJ1-2 and V is TRBV5-1; the match to TRBD1 covers 7 bases. This CDR3 contains 13 residues. Germline V gives CDR1 SGHRS, CDR2 YFSETQ. In DNA form, the CDR3 reads TGCGCCAGCAGCCCCGGACAGGACTATGGCTACCCCTTC. Translated: CASSPGQDYGYPF.

This rearrangement joins TRBV5-4 to TRBJ1-3; a possible D gene is TRBD1 (6 bases). The CDR3 extends over 15 amino acids. V was cut by 1 base and J by 0 bases, with 8 bases left in between. Germline V gene data show CDR1 as SGHNT and CDR2 as YYREEE (reference sequence). In DNA, the CDR3 is TGTGCCAGCAGCTTGCAGGGGACCTCTGGAAACACCATATATTTT. It codes for CASSLQGTSGNTIYF.

V gene TRBV19 combines with J gene TRBJ1-5, with D unclear. Trimming removed 3 bases at V and 3 bases at J, with 12 bases between. The CDR3 extends over 15 amino acids. Looked up from germline, CDR1 is LNHDA and CDR2 is SQIVND (reference sequence). The CDR3 DNA is TGTGCCAGTAGTATCTCGTCCAGACTCAATCAGCCCCAGCATTTT. Protein product: CASSISSRLNQPQHF. Full variable domain (rest looked up from reference TRBV19 and TRBJ1-5): DGGITQSPKYLFRKEGQNVTLSCEQNLNHDAMYWYRQDPGQGLRLIYYSQIVNDFQKGDIAEGYSVSREKKESFPLTVTSAQKNPTAFYLCASSISSRLNQPQHFGDGTRLSIL.

In this sample, this clone turned up a few times. The V call is TRBV18, the J call TRBJ1-2; 9 bases agree with TRBD1. The CDR3 consists of 15 residues. J gave up 6 bases and V 3 bases, and 8 bases lay outside the gene matches. Germline V gives CDR1 KGHSH, CDR2 LQKENI. The CDR3, as DNA: TGTGCCAGCTCACCGGGGACAGGGACTACTCATGGCTACACCTTC. As protein: CASSPGTGTTHGYTF. Looking up the rest from reference TRBV18 and TRBJ1-2 gives the full variable domain: NAGVMQNPRHLVRRRGQEARLRCSPMKGHSHVYWYRQLPEEGLKFMVYLQKENIIDESGMPKERFSAEFPKEGPSILRIQQVVRGDSAAYFCASSPGTGTTHGYTFGSGTRLTVV.